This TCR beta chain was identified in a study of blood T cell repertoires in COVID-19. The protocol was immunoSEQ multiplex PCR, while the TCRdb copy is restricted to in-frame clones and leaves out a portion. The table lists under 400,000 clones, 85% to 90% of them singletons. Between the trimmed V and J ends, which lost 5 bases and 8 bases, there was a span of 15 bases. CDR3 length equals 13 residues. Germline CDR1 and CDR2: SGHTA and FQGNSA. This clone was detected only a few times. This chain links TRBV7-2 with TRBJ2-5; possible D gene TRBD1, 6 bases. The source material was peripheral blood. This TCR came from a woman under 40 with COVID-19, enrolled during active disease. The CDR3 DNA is TGTGCCAGCAGCACTACAGGGAGCGGCACCCAGTACTTC. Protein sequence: CASSTTGSGTQYF.